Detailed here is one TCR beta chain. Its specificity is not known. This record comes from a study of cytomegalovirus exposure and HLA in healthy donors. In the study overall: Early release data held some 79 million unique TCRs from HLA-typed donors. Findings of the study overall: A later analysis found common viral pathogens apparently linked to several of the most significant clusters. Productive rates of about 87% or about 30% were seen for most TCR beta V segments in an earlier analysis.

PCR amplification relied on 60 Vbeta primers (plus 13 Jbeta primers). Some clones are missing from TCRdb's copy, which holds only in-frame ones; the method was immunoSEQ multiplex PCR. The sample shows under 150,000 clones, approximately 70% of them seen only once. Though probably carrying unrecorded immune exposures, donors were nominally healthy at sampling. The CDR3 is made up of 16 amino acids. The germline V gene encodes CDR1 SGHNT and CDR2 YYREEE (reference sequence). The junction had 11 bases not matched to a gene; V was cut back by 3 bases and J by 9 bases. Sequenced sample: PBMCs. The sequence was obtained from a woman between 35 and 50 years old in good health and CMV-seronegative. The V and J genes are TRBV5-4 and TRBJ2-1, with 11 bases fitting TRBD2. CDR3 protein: CASSSRLAGGQGEQFF. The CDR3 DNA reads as TGTGCCAGCAGCTCCCGGCTAGCGGGGGGCCAGGGTGAGCAGTTCTTC.